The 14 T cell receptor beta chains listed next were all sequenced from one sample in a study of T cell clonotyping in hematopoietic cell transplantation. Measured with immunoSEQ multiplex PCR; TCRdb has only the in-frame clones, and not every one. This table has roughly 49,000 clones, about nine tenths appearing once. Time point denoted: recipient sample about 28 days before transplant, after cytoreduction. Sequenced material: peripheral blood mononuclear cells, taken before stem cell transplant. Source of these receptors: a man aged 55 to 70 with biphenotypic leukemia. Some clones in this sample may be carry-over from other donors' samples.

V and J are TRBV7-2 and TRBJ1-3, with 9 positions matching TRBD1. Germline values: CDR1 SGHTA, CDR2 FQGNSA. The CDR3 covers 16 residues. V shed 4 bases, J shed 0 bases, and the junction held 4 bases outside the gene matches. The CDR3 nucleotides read TGTGCCAGCAGCTCGGGGACAGGGAGCTCTGGAAACACCATATATTTT. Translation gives CASSSGTGSSGNTIYF.

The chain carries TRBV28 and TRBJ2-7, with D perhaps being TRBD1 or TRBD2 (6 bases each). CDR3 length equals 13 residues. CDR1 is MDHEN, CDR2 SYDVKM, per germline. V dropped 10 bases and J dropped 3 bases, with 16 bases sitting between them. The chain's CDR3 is CATDRGRRYEQYF. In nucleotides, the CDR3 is TGTGCCACCGATCGGGGGCGCCGCTACGAGCAGTACTTC. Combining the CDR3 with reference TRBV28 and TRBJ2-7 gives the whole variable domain DVKVTQSSRYLVKRTGEKVFLECVQDMDHENMFWYRQDPGLGLRLIYFSYDVKMKEKGDIPEGYSVSREKKERFSLILESASTNQTSMYLCATDRGRRYEQYFGPGTRLTVT.

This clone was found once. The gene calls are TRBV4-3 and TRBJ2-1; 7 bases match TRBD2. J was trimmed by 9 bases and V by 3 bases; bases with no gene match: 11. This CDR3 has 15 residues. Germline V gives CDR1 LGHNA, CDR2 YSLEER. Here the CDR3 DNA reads TGCGCCAGCAGCCACAGCCGCGGGAGCCTGTTTGAGCAGTTCTTC. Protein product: CASSHSRGSLFEQFF.

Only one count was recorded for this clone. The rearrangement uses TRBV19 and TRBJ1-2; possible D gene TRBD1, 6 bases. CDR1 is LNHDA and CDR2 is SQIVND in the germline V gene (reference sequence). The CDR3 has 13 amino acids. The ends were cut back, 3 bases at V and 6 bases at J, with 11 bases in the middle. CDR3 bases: TGTGCCAGTAGTATTTTCAGGGGAGATGGCTACACCTTC. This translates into CASSIFRGDGYTF.

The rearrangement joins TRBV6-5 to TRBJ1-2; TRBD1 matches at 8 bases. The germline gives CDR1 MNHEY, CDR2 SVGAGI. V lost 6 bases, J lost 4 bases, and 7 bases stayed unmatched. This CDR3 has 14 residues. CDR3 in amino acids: CASRILRGLYGYTF. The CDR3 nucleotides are TGTGCCAGCAGGATACTCAGGGGGCTCTATGGCTACACCTTC.

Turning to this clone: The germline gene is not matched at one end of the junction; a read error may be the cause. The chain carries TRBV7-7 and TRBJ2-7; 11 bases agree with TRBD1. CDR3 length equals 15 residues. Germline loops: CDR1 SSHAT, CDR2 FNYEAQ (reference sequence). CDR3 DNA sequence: TGTGCTAGCAGCTCCGGGACAGGGGGAGCCTACGAGCAGTACTTC. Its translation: CASSSGTGGAYEQYF.

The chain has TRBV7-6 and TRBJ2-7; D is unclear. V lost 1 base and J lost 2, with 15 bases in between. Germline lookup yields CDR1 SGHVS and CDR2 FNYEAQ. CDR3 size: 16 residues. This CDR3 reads CASSLDAVSTTYEQYF. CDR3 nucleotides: TGTGCCAGCAGCTTAGACGCGGTTTCAACTACCTACGAGCAGTACTTC.

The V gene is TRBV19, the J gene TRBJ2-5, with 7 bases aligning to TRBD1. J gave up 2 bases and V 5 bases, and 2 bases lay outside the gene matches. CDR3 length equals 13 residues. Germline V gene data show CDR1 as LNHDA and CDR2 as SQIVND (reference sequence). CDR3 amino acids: CASSPGQQETQYF. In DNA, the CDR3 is TGTGCCAGTAGTCCGGGACAGCAAGAGACCCAGTACTTC. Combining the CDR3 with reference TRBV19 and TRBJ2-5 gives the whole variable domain DGGITQSPKYLFRKEGQNVTLSCEQNLNHDAMYWYRQDPGQGLRLIYYSQIVNDFQKGDIAEGYSVSREKKESFPLTVTSAQKNPTAFYLCASSPGQQETQYFGPGTRLLVL.

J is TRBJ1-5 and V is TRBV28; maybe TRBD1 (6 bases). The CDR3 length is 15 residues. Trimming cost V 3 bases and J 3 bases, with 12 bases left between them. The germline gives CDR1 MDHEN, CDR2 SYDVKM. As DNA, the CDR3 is TGTGCCAGCAGTTTTGGGGGGGCGAACAATCAGCCCCAGCATTTT. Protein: CASSFGGANNQPQHF. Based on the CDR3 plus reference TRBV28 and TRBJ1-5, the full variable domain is DVKVTQSSRYLVKRTGEKVFLECVQDMDHENMFWYRQDPGLGLRLIYFSYDVKMKEKGDIPEGYSVSREKKERFSLILESASTNQTSMYLCASSFGGANNQPQHFGDGTRLSIL.

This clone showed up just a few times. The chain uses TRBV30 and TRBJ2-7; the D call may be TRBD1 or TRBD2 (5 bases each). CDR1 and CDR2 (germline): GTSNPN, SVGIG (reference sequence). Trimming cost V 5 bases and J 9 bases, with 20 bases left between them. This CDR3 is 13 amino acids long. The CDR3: CAWGDLDGSAQYF. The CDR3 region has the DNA TGTGCCTGGGGGGACCTTGACGGATCTGCGCAGTACTTC.

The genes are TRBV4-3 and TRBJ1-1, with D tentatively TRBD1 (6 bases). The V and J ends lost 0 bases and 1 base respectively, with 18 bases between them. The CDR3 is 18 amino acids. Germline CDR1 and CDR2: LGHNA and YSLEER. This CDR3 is CASSQEILSGAQNTEAFF. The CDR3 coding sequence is TGCGCCAGCAGCCAAGAAATACTTTCAGGGGCGCAGAACACTGAAGCTTTCTTT.

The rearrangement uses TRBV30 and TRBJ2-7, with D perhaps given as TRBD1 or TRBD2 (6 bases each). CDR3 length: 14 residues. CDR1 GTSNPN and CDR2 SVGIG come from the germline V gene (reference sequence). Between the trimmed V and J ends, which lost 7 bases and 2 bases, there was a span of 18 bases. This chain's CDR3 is CASIAKGGTYEQYF. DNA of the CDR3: TGTGCCTCAATCGCCAAGGGGGGAACCTACGAGCAGTACTTC.

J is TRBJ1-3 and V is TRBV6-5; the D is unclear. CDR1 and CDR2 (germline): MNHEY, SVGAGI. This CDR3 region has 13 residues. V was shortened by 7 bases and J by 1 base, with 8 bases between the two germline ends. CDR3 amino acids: CASTGVSGNTIYF. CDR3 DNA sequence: TGTGCCAGCACCGGGGTATCTGGAAACACCATATATTTT.

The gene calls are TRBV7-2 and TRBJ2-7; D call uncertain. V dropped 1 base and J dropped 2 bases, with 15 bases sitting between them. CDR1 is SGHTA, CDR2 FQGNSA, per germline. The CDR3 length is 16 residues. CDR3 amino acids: CASSLGYGELAYEQYF. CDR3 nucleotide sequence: TGTGCCAGCAGCTTAGGCTACGGCGAGCTAGCCTACGAGCAGTACTTC. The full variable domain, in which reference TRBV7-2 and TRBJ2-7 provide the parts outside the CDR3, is GAGVSQSPSNKVTEKGKDVELRCDPISGHTALYWYRQSLGQGLEFLIYFQGNSAPDKSGLPSDRFSAERTGGSVSTLTIQRTQQEDSAVYLCASSLGYGELAYEQYFGPGTRLTVT.